Below, 12 T cell receptor beta chains from the same sample are listed, as sequenced in a study of blood T cell repertoires in COVID-19. Method: immunoSEQ multiplex PCR; TCRdb's copy keeps in-frame clones and lacks some. The repertoire includes about 320,000 clones, less than 85% of them detected once, and 1.9% sits in the top ten. What was sequenced was PBMCs or T cells enriched from blood (not recorded which). The receptors come from a woman in her 30s who had been exposed to COVID-19.

In regard to this clone: At one of its ends the junction is not consistent with the germline gene, which may arise from a read error. Additional DNA sequences in this sample encode the identical CDR3. This chain connects TRBV7-9 to TRBJ2-2; TRBD1 matches 10 bases. Germline CDR1 SEHNR, CDR2 FQNEAQ (reference sequence). The CDR3 covers 16 residues. The CDR3 sequence: CASSSGTGENTGELFF. DNA of the CDR3: TGTGCCAGCAGCTCCGGGACAGGGGAGAACACCGGAGAGCTGTTTTTT.

The V gene is TRBV2, the J gene TRBJ2-5, with TRBD2 matching over 7 bases. This CDR3 is 13 amino acids long. V trimming: 9 bases; J trimming: 5 bases; junction bases outside the gene matches: 9. In germline, CDR1 is SNHLY, CDR2 FYNNEI. CDR3 region: CARKRLAAETQYF. CDR3 in DNA: TGTGCCAGAAAAAGACTAGCCGCGGAGACCCAGTACTTC.

This clone was observed a few times. The CDR3 region is CASRYSNQPQHF. CDR3 in DNA: TGTGCTAGCAGGTATAGCAATCAGCCCCAGCATTTT. The chain recombines TRBV12-5 with TRBJ1-5; no clear D. The germline V gene encodes CDR1 LGHNT and CDR2 FRNRAP. V was pared by 9 bases and J by 0 bases, with 6 bases between. This CDR3 has 12 amino acids.

V usage is TRBV5-6 and J usage is TRBJ1-2, with unresolved D. The CDR3 contains 12 residues. Trimming took off 1 base at V and 7 bases at J, with 8 bases between the two ends. The germline V gene has CDR1 SGHDT and CDR2 YYEEEE. As DNA, the CDR3 is TGTGCCAGCAGCTTGACAACGGGTGGCTACACCTTC. It encodes CASSLTTGGYTF. Using reference TRBV5-6 and TRBJ1-2 for the parts outside the CDR3, the full variable domain is DAGVTQSPTHLIKTRGQQVTLRCSPKSGHDTVSWYQQALGQGPQFIFQYYEEEERQRGNFPDRFSGHQFPNYSSELNVNALLLGDSALYLCASSLTTGGYTFGSGTRLTVV.

The V call is TRBV11-2, the J call TRBJ1-6; 7 bases fit TRBD1. V lost 6 bases, J lost 7 bases, and 12 bases stayed unmatched. The CDR3 spans 16 residues. Germline CDR1 and CDR2: SGHAT and FQNNGV. For the CDR3, the DNA is TGTGCCAGCAGGCCCGGGACAGCCCCATCCAATTCACCCCTCCACTTT. Its translation is CASRPGTAPSNSPLHF. The complete variable domain, with remaining parts taken from reference TRBV11-2 and TRBJ1-6, reads EAGVAQSPRYKIIEKRQSVAFWCNPISGHATLYWYQQILGQGPKLLIQFQNNGVVDDSQLPKDRFSAERLKGVDSTLKIQPAKLEDSAVYLCASRPGTAPSNSPLHFGNGTRLTVT.

The CDR3 reads CASSLRVPGQGNTGELFF. CDR3 coding DNA: TGTGCCAGCAGCTTACGGGTGCCGGGACAGGGGAACACCGGGGAGCTGTTTTTT. The J gene is TRBJ2-2, the V gene TRBV7-6; 9 bases agree with TRBD1. The germline gives CDR1 SGHVS, CDR2 FNYEAQ. This CDR3 spans 18 amino acids. After removal of 2 bases from V and 1 base from J, the junction contained 8 bases not matched to a gene.

The rearrangement links TRBV11-2 to TRBJ1-1, with TRBD1 as a possible D gene (5 bases). The germline V and J ends were trimmed by 5 bases and 0 bases, with 16 bases remaining between them. The germline V gene encodes CDR1 SGHAT and CDR2 FQNNGV. This CDR3 spans 16 amino acids. CDR3 bases: TGTGCCAGCAGCCCAGGCGGGGGACCCATGAACACTGAAGCTTTCTTT. Residues: CASSPGGGPMNTEAFF.

This chain connects TRBV5-1 to TRBJ2-3; tentative D call: TRBD2 (5 bases). V shed 5 bases and J shed 2 bases, with 12 bases lying between them. Germline CDR1 reads SGHRS; CDR2 reads YFSETQ. The CDR3 sequence is 14 residues long. In nucleotides, the CDR3 is TGCGCCAGCAGTCCCGACTATAACACAGATACGCAGTATTTT. Its protein is CASSPDYNTDTQYF.

The chain has TRBV30 and TRBJ1-5; D remains unclear. CDR1 is GTSNPN, CDR2 SVGIG, per germline (reference sequence). V lost 0 bases, J lost 0 bases, and 3 bases lay in between. This CDR3 spans 13 amino acids. The CDR3 spells CAWSVSSNQPQHF. The CDR3 DNA sequence: TGTGCCTGGAGTGTGAGTAGCAATCAGCCCCAGCATTTT.

This chain links TRBV3-1 (or the pseudogene TRBV3-2) with TRBJ2-5; 10 nucleotides align to TRBD2. The CDR3 consists of 16 residues. The junction had 11 bases not matched to a gene; V was cut back by 0 bases and J by 10 bases. Germline-derived CDR1 and CDR2 are LGHDT and YNNKEL (reference sequence). The CDR3 DNA follows: TGTGCCAGCAGCCAAGATCAAAGCGGGAGGGCCATGTACCAGTACTTC. It codes for CASSQDQSGRAMYQYF.

This clone was seen only a few times. This chain uses TRBV19 with TRBJ1-2, with TRBD1 matching 7 bases. The length of the CDR3 is 14 residues. Germline V gene lookup returns CDR1 LNHDA and CDR2 SQIVND (reference sequence). The junction had 6 bases not matched to a gene; V was cut back by 4 bases and J by 4 bases. For the CDR3, the DNA is TGTGCCAGTAGTACAGACAGGGTCTTCTATGGCTACACCTTC. As protein: CASSTDRVFYGYTF.

This sequence joins TRBV5-5 and TRBJ1-1; TRBD1 matches 12 bases. CDR1 SGHKS and CDR2 YYEKEE come from the germline V gene (reference sequence). The CDR3 consists of 14 residues. J lost 6 bases, V lost 3 bases, and 3 bases had no gene match. The CDR3 region is CASSSGQGASEAFF. The DNA for the CDR3 is TGTGCCAGCAGCTCGGGACAGGGGGCGTCTGAAGCTTTCTTT.